Described below is a single T cell receptor (beta chain) sequence and its context. Its antigen is unidentified. The data belong to a study of chemoradiotherapy in HPV16-positive cancers. Study-wide results and limits: The functional HPV-specific definition rests on just a couple of HPV16-positive patients.

The repertoire was sequenced with immunoSEQ multiplex PCR; TCRdb's copy has only in-frame clones and lacks some. The sample records approximately 13,000 clones, approximately 74% being singletons. The CDR3 contains 16 residues. Deletions cut 5 bases from V and 8 bases from J, with 19 bases between. Germline CDR1 MDHEN, CDR2 SYDVKM. The rearrangement joins TRBV28 to TRBJ1-6, with D maybe TRBD1 (5 bases). Sampling was carried out from a patient who underwent chemoradiotherapy. The clonotype was recovered from a human donor with HPV-associated anogenital cancer. CDR3 in amino acids: CASSPFGAAGDSPLHF. CDR3 bases: TGTGCCAGCAGTCCCTTCGGGGCCGCTGGGGATTCACCCCTCCACTTT.